This TCR beta chain was profiled in a study of CXCR3-negative and CXCR3-positive naive CD8 T cells. Notes on this clonotype: Its antigen is unidentified.

CD45RO-CCR7+CD27+CD95- characterized naive CD8+ T cells. The CDR3 consists of 13 residues. Germline V CDR1 and CDR2: SGDLS, YYNGEE. General study results and limits: For CXCR3-positive naive cells, TRB CDR3s were more hydrophobic than those of CXCR3-negative naive cells. Similar TRBV-TRBJ usage characterized naive CXCR3-negative and CXCR3-positive cells; memory cells differed.

With UMI labels, 5' RACE was used to prepare the TRB cDNA libraries. Reanalyzing the 5' RACE reads, TCRdb keeps one entry per CDR3 protein, without DNA. Its table lists about 85,000 distinct CDR3 sequences. The TCR originated in a human donor in good health. Some clones in this sample may be carry-over from other donors' samples. Sequenced input: naive CXCR3+ CD8+ T cells from blood. Described subset: CD45RO-CCR7+CD27+CD95- naive CD8+ T cells expressing CXCR3 (TNR3+). The chain combines TRBV9 with TRBJ2-1. CDR3 loop: CASSVDGINEQFF. The full variable domain, completed using reference TRBV9 and TRBJ2-1, is DSGVTQTPKHLITATGQRVTLRCSPRSGDLSVYWYQQSLDQGLQFLIQYYNGEERAKGNILERFSAQQFPDLHSELNLSSLELGDSALYFCASSVDGINEQFFGPGTRLTVL.